This T cell receptor beta chain derives from a study of follicular helper T cells after annual influenza vaccination. TCRdb's table, derived via immunoSEQ multiplex PCR, lists solely in-frame clones and lacks some. The sample includes about 4,200 clones, 82% of them seen just once. As to time point: 2015-2016 season, 7 days after influenza vaccination. The trim removed 3 bases at V and 4 bases at J, leaving 8 bases unmatched. The CDR3 is 18 residues long. CDR1 and CDR2 (germline): SGDLS, YYNGEE. The clonotype originates from an adult who received the influenza vaccine. This rearrangement joins TRBV9 to TRBJ2-3, with 16 bases that match TRBD2. Specimen: CXCR5+ CD38- circulating T follicular helper cells from blood, collected 7 days after influenza vaccination. The subset was: circulating Tfh, non-naive CD4+CXCR5+PD-1+ (ICOS+CD38+ or ICOS-CD38-). The CDR3 DNA follows: TGTGCCAGCAGCGGACCGGGACTAGCGGGGGGGCTGCCAGATACGCAGTATTTT. The encoded protein is CASSGPGLAGGLPDTQYF.